Given below is one T cell receptor (beta chain) in context. Original data processing: Reference gene primer amplification yielded estimated nucleated cell counts. Sequenced by immunoSEQ multiplex PCR; TCRdb stores in-frame clones only, minus some. The V and J calls and clone size come from that table; D and trimming were worked out from the DNA. The data hold about 310,000 clones, with about nine tenths observed a single time. The entry originates in a study of blood T cell repertoires in COVID-19. Background on the study: Whether acute or convalescent, the COVID-19 samples came from the United States, Italy and Spain. PBMCs, B-cell-depleted T cells, or T cells provided the cDNA or gDNA that made up the material.

Trimming stripped 1 base from V and 0 bases from J, with 13 bases between. Germline V CDR1 and CDR2: KGHSH, LQKENI. This CDR3 region has 17 residues. This receptor was obtained from a man between 50 and 59 years old with active or convalescent COVID-19. Input material: peripheral blood. This chain joins TRBV18 and TRBJ1-3; maybe TRBD1 (5 bases). The chain's CDR3 is CASSPQETDISGNTIYF. The CDR3 nucleotides read TGTGCCAGCTCACCACAAGAGACAGATATCTCTGGAAACACCATATATTTT.